These 32 T cell receptor beta chains came from one sample sequenced in a study of beta chain features in type 1 diabetes. These receptors' antigens are unknown. The whole isolated RNA underwent reverse transcription, so sequencing captured expressed TCRB transcripts. The repertoire was sequenced with immunoSEQ multiplex PCR; TCRdb's copy has only in-frame clones and lacks some. This sample has 600,000 to 700,000 clones, with under 15% found just once. Study observations and caveats: Within each of all four CD4+ subsets, Type 1 diabetes patients had TCRB CDR3s that were moderately but significantly shorter.

Sequenced sample: naive CD4+ T cells from blood. Receptors originate from a man aged 25 to 45 with type 1 diabetes.

This clone was picked up a small number of times. The CDR3 DNA sequence: TGTGCCAGCAGCTATACAGATGGCTACACCTTC. Its protein product is CASSYTDGYTF. The rearrangement joins TRBV7-9 to TRBJ1-2; D not resolved. The germline CDR1 and CDR2 sequences are SEHNR and FQNEAQ (reference sequence). The CDR3 length is 11 residues. The ends were cut back, 4 bases at V and 6 bases at J, with 6 bases in the middle.

The table lists this clone with a few counts. The rearrangement joins TRBV7-2 to TRBJ1-5; D gene ambiguous. Trimming took 1 base from V and 7 from J, leaving 11 bases between them. Germline V gene lookup returns CDR1 SGHTA and CDR2 FQGNSA. CDR3 length: 14 residues. This chain's CDR3 is CASSLDDGPQPQHF. For the CDR3, the DNA is TGTGCCAGCAGCTTAGACGACGGACCGCAGCCCCAGCATTTT.

This chain uses TRBV7-2 with TRBJ2-1, with 7 bases lining up with TRBD2. CDR1 is SGHTA, CDR2 FQGNSA, per germline. The trim removed 4 bases at V and 0 bases at J, leaving 12 bases unmatched. This CDR3 spans 18 amino acids. The CDR3 loop reads CASSSRLAGAGSYNEQFF. The CDR3 nucleotides are TGTGCCAGCAGCTCAAGATTAGCGGGTGCGGGCTCCTACAATGAGCAGTTCTTC.

This chain links TRBV29-1 with TRBJ1-2; possibly TRBD1 for D (6 bases). V lost 5 bases to trimming and J lost 0 bases, with 19 bases between them. Germline V CDR1 and CDR2: SQVTM, ANQGSEA. CDR3 length equals 16 residues. The CDR3 region is CSVTPGHIRSNYGYTF. The CDR3 DNA reads TGCAGCGTTACCCCGGGACATATCCGCTCTAACTATGGCTACACCTTC.

Turning to this clone: Other nucleotide sequences in the sample specify the same CDR3. This chain links TRBV5-1 with TRBJ2-5; D not certain. Germline CDR1 reads SGHRS; CDR2 reads YFSETQ. The CDR3 covers 12 residues. V lost 0 bases to trimming and J lost 2 bases, with 2 bases between them. The CDR3, as DNA: TGCGCCAGCAGCTTGGTTCAAGAGACCCAGTACTTC. It encodes CASSLVQETQYF.

This clone was picked up a small number of times. The rearrangement links TRBV30 to TRBJ1-5; 8 bases line up with TRBD1. The CDR3 is made up of 14 amino acids. The germline gives CDR1 GTSNPN, CDR2 SVGIG (reference sequence). Losses at the gene ends were 1 base for V and 1 base for J; bases not matched to a gene: 0. In DNA, the CDR3 is TGTGCCTGGAGTGACAGGGGGAGCAATCAGCCCCAGCATTTT. Translated: CAWSDRGSNQPQHF.

The gene calls are TRBV7-3 and TRBJ2-3, with D possibly TRBD2 on 7 matching bases. Germline values: CDR1 SGHTA, CDR2 FQGTGA. Trimming shortened V by 5 bases and J by 4 bases, and 16 bases separated the two germline ends. The CDR3 is 15 amino acids. The CDR3 coding sequence is TGTGCCAGCAGCCCCCAAGGGGGGGCCTCAGATACGCAGTATTTT. This codes for CASSPQGGASDTQYF.

The CDR3 nucleotides read TGCGCCAGCACAAGCCAACTAGCGGGAAACTATGGCTACACCTTC. Protein sequence: CASTSQLAGNYGYTF. The chain has TRBV4-3 and TRBJ1-2; D uncertain. This CDR3 has 15 amino acids. V lost 7 bases to trimming and J lost 2 bases, with 17 bases between them. Germline V gene lookup returns CDR1 LGHNA and CDR2 YSLEER.

This clone showed up just a few times. The chain has TRBV7-2 and TRBJ1-2, with D perhaps matching TRBD1 (5 bases). The V gene lost 2 bases and the J gene lost 10 bases, with 14 bases spanning the gap. The germline gives CDR1 SGHTA, CDR2 FQGNSA. The length of the CDR3 is 13 residues. The CDR3 DNA reads as TGTGCCAGCAGCTTATGGGACGGCATTCCCTACACCTTC. This translates into CASSLWDGIPYTF.

The chain joins TRBV18 to TRBJ2-5, with 15 bases that match TRBD2. The V segment lost 1 base and the J segment 2 bases; nucleotides outside the gene matches: 2. The CDR3 runs to 17 residues. The germline V gene has CDR1 KGHSH and CDR2 LQKENI. The CDR3 DNA is TGTGCCAGCTCACCACTCGGACTAGCGGGGGGGCAAGAGACCCAGTACTTC. Protein product: CASSPLGLAGGQETQYF.

The J gene is TRBJ1-4, the V gene TRBV10-3; D possibly corresponds to TRBD1 (5 bases). This CDR3 has 16 amino acids. Trimming removed 0 bases from V and 6 bases from J, with 14 bases in between. Germline V CDR1 and CDR2: ENHRY, SYGVKD. The CDR3 DNA sequence: TGTGCCATCAGTGAGTCGAAGGGGATCCCTGATGAAAAACTGTTTTTT. The encoded protein is CAISESKGIPDEKLFF.

The chain links TRBV2 to TRBJ2-7, with 8 bases identical to TRBD1. Germline trimming cut 10 bases from V and 4 bases from J; bases unmatched to any gene: 6. CDR1 is SNHLY, CDR2 FYNNEI, per germline. The CDR3 extends over 12 amino acids. The CDR3 loop reads CANGQGQYEQYF. The DNA of the CDR3 is TGTGCCAACGGACAGGGTCAGTACGAGCAGTACTTC.

This clone was counted a single time. The chain employs TRBV30 and TRBJ2-7; the match to TRBD2 covers 9 bases. Per germline, CDR1 GTSNPN and CDR2 SVGIG (reference sequence). This CDR3 region has 14 residues. Germline trimming cut 1 base from V and 3 bases from J; bases unmatched to any gene: 4. CDR3 sequence (DNA): TGTGCCTGGAGTGAGGCGGGGGGGTTCTACGAGCAGTACTTC. This encodes CAWSEAGGFYEQYF.

J is TRBJ2-1 and V is TRBV5-1; 11 nucleotides agree with TRBD2. The CDR3 totals 16 residues. The germline CDR1 and CDR2 sequences are SGHRS and YFSETQ. Germline trimming cut 0 bases from V and 6 bases from J; bases unmatched to any gene: 5. CDR3 coding DNA: TGCGCCAGCAGCTTGGAGAGACTAGCGGGAATCAATGAGCAGTTCTTC. It is translated as CASSLERLAGINEQFF.

This clone was seen a handful of times. The chain links TRBV7-2 to TRBJ2-7; D is possibly TRBD1 (6 bases). Trimming shortened V by 2 bases and J by 2 bases, and 13 bases separated the two germline ends. Germline CDR1 is SGHTA and CDR2 is FQGNSA. The CDR3 is made up of 15 amino acids. CDR3 nucleotide sequence: TGTGCCAGCAGCTTACACGGGCAGGGGCCCTACGAGCAGTACTTC. It specifies CASSLHGQGPYEQYF.

The chain is built from TRBV29-1 and TRBJ1-1; unclear D gene. Deletions cut 7 bases from V and 3 bases from J, with 18 bases between. Per the germline V gene, CDR1 is SQVTM and CDR2 is ANQGSEA. The CDR3 loop spans 14 amino acids. CDR3 sequence (DNA): TGCAGCGCTGATTTGGTGCTCTCGCACACTGAAGCTTTCTTT. It is translated as CSADLVLSHTEAFF.

The rearrangement links TRBV4-2 to TRBJ2-2; 12 bases are shared with TRBD2. This CDR3 region has 17 residues. The junction had 6 bases not matched to a gene; V was cut back by 1 base and J by 6 bases. CDR1 is LGHNA and CDR2 is YNFKEQ in the germline V gene. The CDR3 reads CASSQAPSGGVAGELFF. CDR3 DNA sequence: TGTGCCAGCAGCCAAGCGCCTAGCGGGGGGGTAGCCGGGGAGCTGTTTTTT.

This chain joins TRBV4-1 and TRBJ1-5, with 7 bases identical to TRBD1. This CDR3 spans 13 amino acids. Germline V CDR1 and CDR2: MGHRA, YSYEKL. V lost 5 bases, J lost 4 bases, and 2 bases stayed unmatched. The CDR3 DNA is TGCGCCAGCAGCGGACAGGCGAATCAGCCCCAGCATTTT. Its translation is CASSGQANQPQHF.

This chain uses TRBV4-2 with TRBJ1-5; D is perhaps TRBD1 (5 bases). This CDR3 contains 18 residues. Germline V gives CDR1 LGHNA, CDR2 YNFKEQ. V lost 0 bases and J lost 0, with 15 bases in between. The CDR3 sequence is CASSQEGLPGGSNQPQHF. The CDR3 nucleotides are TGTGCCAGCAGCCAAGAGGGACTCCCGGGGGGTAGCAATCAGCCCCAGCATTTT.

Only a few counts were recorded for this clone. The chain joins TRBV5-1 to TRBJ2-5, with D possibly being TRBD2 (5 bases). V lost 2 bases, J lost 4 bases, and 9 bases lay in between. Per the germline V gene, CDR1 is SGHRS and CDR2 is YFSETQ. The CDR3 totals 13 residues. The CDR3 DNA is TGCGCCAGCAGCTTTGAGGGCTCAGAGACCCAGTACTTC. It codes for CASSFEGSETQYF.

CDR3 DNA sequence: TGTGCCAGCAGCTTAGGTTTTCGGTCTAGCGGGCGCTGGGGGAATGAGCAGTTCTTC. It yields the protein CASSLGFRSSGRWGNEQFF. The V and J genes are TRBV11-2 and TRBJ2-1, with 8 bases matching TRBD2. CDR1 is SGHAT, CDR2 FQNNGV, per germline. The CDR3 runs to 19 residues. Unmatched junction bases numbered 18, after V lost 1 base and J lost 7 bases.

This chain links TRBV7-9 with TRBJ2-5, with D hard to call. Germline V gives CDR1 SEHNR, CDR2 FQNEAQ (reference sequence). Trimming took off 4 bases at V and 5 bases at J, with 11 bases between the two ends. The CDR3 covers 13 residues. CDR3 sequence reads: CASSSPSRETQYF. The CDR3 DNA reads as TGTGCCAGCAGCTCCCCGTCGAGGGAGACCCAGTACTTC.

V is TRBV29-1 and J is TRBJ1-2, with 7 bases lining up with TRBD1. The CDR3 has 15 amino acids. The J segment lost 3 bases and the V segment lost 6 bases, leaving 13 bases of the junction unmatched. Germline V lookup: CDR1 SQVTM, CDR2 ANQGSEA. The CDR3 DNA follows: TGCAGCGTCCATATACAGGGGAAAAGGGACTATGGCTACACCTTC. Protein product: CSVHIQGKRDYGYTF. The full variable domain, completed using reference TRBV29-1 and TRBJ1-2, is SAVISQKPSRDICQRGTSLTIQCQVDSQVTMMFWYRQQPGQSLTLIATANQGSEATYESGFVIDKFPISRPNLTFSTLTVSNMSPEDSSIYLCSVHIQGKRDYGYTFGSGTRLTVV.

This clone turned up a few times. This sequence joins TRBV7-9 and TRBJ2-3; possibly TRBD1 for D (5 bases). V dropped 3 bases and J dropped 9 bases, with 13 bases sitting between them. This CDR3 is 13 amino acids long. Germline V lookup: CDR1 SEHNR, CDR2 FQNEAQ (reference sequence). The CDR3 sequence: CASSFGGQGTQYF. The CDR3 DNA sequence: TGTGCCAGCAGCTTCGGCGGACAAGGGACGCAGTATTTT.

J is TRBJ1-6 and V is TRBV7-9, with D perhaps matching TRBD1 (5 bases). The germline gives CDR1 SEHNR, CDR2 FQNEAQ (reference sequence). With 2 bases removed from V and 0 bases from J, the gap between germline ends came to 11 bases. There are 17 residues in the CDR3. CDR3 sequence: CASSLPTASSYNSPLHF. The DNA of the CDR3 is TGTGCCAGCAGCTTACCGACAGCGAGCTCCTATAATTCACCCCTCCACTTT.

The chain has TRBV7-9 and TRBJ2-5; 9 bases line up with TRBD1. CDR1 and CDR2 (germline): SEHNR, FQNEAQ (reference sequence). V lost 1 base and J lost 5; bases outside the gene matches: 8. The CDR3 sequence is 16 residues long. This chain's CDR3 is CASSLEFNRGQETQYF. The CDR3 DNA is TGTGCCAGCAGCTTAGAGTTCAACAGGGGGCAGGAGACCCAGTACTTC.

This clone turned up a few times. V and J are TRBV9 and TRBJ2-5; D gene uncertain. The CDR3 length is 13 residues. V was pared by 3 bases and J by 0 bases, with 6 bases between. CDR1 SGDLS and CDR2 YYNGEE come from the germline V gene. The CDR3 sequence is CASSAAHQETQYF. The CDR3 DNA reads as TGTGCCAGCAGCGCCGCCCACCAAGAGACCCAGTACTTC. Based on the CDR3 plus reference TRBV9 and TRBJ2-5, the full variable domain is DSGVTQTPKHLITATGQRVTLRCSPRSGDLSVYWYQQSLDQGLQFLIQYYNGEERAKGNILERFSAQQFPDLHSELNLSSLELGDSALYFCASSAAHQETQYFGPGTRLLVL.

This clone was seen a handful of times. V and J are TRBV4-2 and TRBJ2-5; D might be TRBD2 (7 bases). The germline CDR1 and CDR2 sequences are LGHNA and YNFKEQ. The CDR3 extends over 16 amino acids. The V end was cut by 2 bases, the J end by 3 bases, with 16 bases between. CDR3 protein: CASSQPGRGLEETQYF. The DNA for the CDR3 is TGTGCCAGCAGCCAACCAGGGCGGGGGCTGGAAGAGACCCAGTACTTC.

The table lists this clone with a few counts. The chain joins TRBV7-6 to TRBJ2-1; D is perhaps TRBD1 (6 bases). Germline-derived CDR1 and CDR2 are SGHVS and FNYEAQ. Trimming pared 4 bases from V and 9 bases from J, leaving 16 bases between. This CDR3 is built from 14 residues. The CDR3 bases are TGTGCCAGCAGCTCCAGGGGTTTCGGCAGTGAGCAGTTCTTC. Its protein product is CASSSRGFGSEQFF.

As for this clone: This same CDR3 is encoded by further DNA sequences in the sample. The chain recombines TRBV7-2 with TRBJ1-2; a possible D gene is TRBD1 (5 bases). This CDR3 comprises 13 residues. V was clipped by 2 bases and J by 5 bases, with 9 bases between them. Germline CDR1 is SGHTA and CDR2 is FQGNSA. CDR3 sequence (DNA): TGTGCCAGCAGCTTACCCGGGACTTATGGCTACACCTTC. It is translated as CASSLPGTYGYTF. Using reference TRBV7-2 and TRBJ1-2 for the parts outside the CDR3, the full variable domain is GAGVSQSPSNKVTEKGKDVELRCDPISGHTALYWYRQSLGQGLEFLIYFQGNSAPDKSGLPSDRFSAERTGGSVSTLTIQRTQQEDSAVYLCASSLPGTYGYTFGSGTRLTVV.

This clone was counted only a few times. This chain connects TRBV2 to TRBJ2-3; 12 bases map to TRBD1. CDR3 length equals 16 residues. Germline values: CDR1 SNHLY, CDR2 FYNNEI. The J segment lost 6 bases and the V segment lost 4 bases, leaving 8 bases of the junction unmatched. CDR3 DNA: TGTGCCAGCAGTGTGGCCGGGACAGGGGGCTCGGATACGCAGTATTTT. This gives the protein CASSVAGTGGSDTQYF.

The V call is TRBV6-1, the J call TRBJ2-1, with D unclear. The V end lost 9 bases, the J end lost 5 bases, and 5 bases lay between the germline ends. The germline gives CDR1 MNHNS, CDR2 SASEGT. This CDR3 comprises 10 residues. The CDR3 DNA reads as TGTGCCAGACATAACAATGAGCAGTTCTTC. Amino acid sequence: CARHNNEQFF.